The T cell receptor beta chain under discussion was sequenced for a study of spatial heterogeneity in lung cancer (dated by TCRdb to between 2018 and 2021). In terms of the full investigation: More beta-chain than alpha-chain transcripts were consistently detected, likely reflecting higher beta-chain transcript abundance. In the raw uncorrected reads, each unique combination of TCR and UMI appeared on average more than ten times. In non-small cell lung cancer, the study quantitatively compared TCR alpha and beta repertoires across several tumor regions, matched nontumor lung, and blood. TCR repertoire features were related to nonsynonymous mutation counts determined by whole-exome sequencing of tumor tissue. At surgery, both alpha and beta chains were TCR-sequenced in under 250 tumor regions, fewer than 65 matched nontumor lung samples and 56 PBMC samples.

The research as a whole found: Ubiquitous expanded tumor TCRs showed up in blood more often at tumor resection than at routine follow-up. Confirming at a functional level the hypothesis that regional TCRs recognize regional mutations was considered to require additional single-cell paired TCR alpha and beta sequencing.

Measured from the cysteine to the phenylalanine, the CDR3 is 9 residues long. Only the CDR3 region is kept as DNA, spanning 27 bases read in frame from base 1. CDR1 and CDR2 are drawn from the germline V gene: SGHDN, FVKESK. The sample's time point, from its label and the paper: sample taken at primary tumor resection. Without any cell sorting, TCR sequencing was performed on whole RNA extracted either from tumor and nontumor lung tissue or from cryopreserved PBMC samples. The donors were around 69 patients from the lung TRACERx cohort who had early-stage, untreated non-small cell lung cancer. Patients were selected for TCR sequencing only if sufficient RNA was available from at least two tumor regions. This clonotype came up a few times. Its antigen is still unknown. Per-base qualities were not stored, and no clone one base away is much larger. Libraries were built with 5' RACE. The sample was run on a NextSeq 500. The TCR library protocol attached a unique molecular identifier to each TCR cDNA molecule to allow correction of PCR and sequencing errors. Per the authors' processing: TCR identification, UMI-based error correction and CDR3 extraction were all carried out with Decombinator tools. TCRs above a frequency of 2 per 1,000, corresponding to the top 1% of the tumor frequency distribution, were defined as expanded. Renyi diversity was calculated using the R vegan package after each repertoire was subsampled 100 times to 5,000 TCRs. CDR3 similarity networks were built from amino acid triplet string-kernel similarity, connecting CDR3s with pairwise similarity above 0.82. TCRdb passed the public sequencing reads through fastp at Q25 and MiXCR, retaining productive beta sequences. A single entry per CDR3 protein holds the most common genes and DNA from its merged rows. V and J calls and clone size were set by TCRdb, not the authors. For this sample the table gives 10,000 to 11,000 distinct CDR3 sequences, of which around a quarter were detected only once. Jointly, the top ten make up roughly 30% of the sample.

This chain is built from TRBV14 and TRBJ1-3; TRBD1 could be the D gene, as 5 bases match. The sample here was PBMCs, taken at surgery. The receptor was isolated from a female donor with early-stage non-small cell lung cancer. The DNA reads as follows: TGTCCACAGGTCGTCCCCATATATTTT. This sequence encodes CPQVVPIYF. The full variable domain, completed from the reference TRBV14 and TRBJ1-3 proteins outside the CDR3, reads EAGVTQFPSHSVIEKGQTVTLRCDPISGHDNLYWYRRVMGKEIKFLLHFVKESKQDESGMPNNRFLAERTGGTYSTLKVQPAELEDSGVYFCPQVVPIYFGEGSWLTVV.